These T cell receptor beta chains were read from a single sample in a study of CD8 T cells in Susac syndrome. TCRdb recomputed calls from the immunoSEQ multiplex PCR reads with MiXCR, one row per CDR3 protein. The data show 65,000 to 75,000 distinct CDR3 sequences, more than 85% seen once. Material: CD8+ T cells from PBMCs. Receptor source: a human donor in good health. The CDR3 runs from the conserved cysteine through the conserved F or W. Fields, in order: J gene, V gene, CDR3 protein.

TRBJ2-5 TRBV6-5 CASSYSRQGKETQYF
TRBJ1-5 TRBV12-3/TRBV12-4 CASGNSNQPQHF
TRBJ1-5 TRBV7-2 CASSPIPVGNQPQHF
TRBJ2-5 TRBV7-9 CASSSLTGPQYF
TRBJ1-1 TRBV6-2/TRBV6-3 CASSYAMGRTEAFF
TRBJ2-5 TRBV10-3 CAISEPQGIETQYF
TRBJ2-2 TRBV4-1 CASSHYVGDTGELFF
TRBJ2-1 TRBV29-1 CSVVGQESSYNEQFF
TRBJ1-1 TRBV25-1 CATRTVNTEAFF
TRBJ2-7 TRBV19 CASSIGRDSKEQYF
TRBJ2-3 TRBV9 CASSLQGLGPDTQYF
TRBJ1-5 TRBV28 CASSLDIDINQPQHF
TRBJ2-7 TRBV5-1 CASSSLEGYEQYF
TRBJ1-2 TRBV5-1 CASSPWGEEAVTANYGYTF
TRBJ1-4 TRBV29-1 CSVEGPGNEKLFF
TRBJ2-5 TRBV13 CASSARVFGETQYF
TRBJ2-6 TRBV4-1 CASSQGGGYGANVLTF
TRBJ2-2 TRBV29-1 CSVDSPAGELFF
TRBJ1-6 TRBV7-2 CASSLLGSGSPLHF
TRBJ2-1 TRBV5-4 CASSPGGLTNEQFF
TRBJ2-3 TRBV4-1 CASSQDRDGITDTQYF
TRBJ2-7 TRBV7-9 CASSSPAGEGVHEQYF
TRBJ2-7 TRBV3-1 CASSQDRVAGDYEQYF
TRBJ2-2 TRBV29-1 CSARDRNTGELFF
TRBJ1-1 TRBV13 CASSPGTGIMNTEAFF
TRBJ2-1 TRBV3-1 CASSQGNEQFF
TRBJ2-7 TRBV5-4 CASSFYSDEQYF